The following is a T cell receptor beta chain sequence with its context. The data stem from a study of cytomegalovirus exposure and HLA in healthy donors. The junction had 4 bases not matched to a gene; V was cut back by 5 bases and J by 3 bases. Germline V lookup: CDR1 SNHLY, CDR2 FYNNEI. The CDR3 totals 14 residues. Method: immunoSEQ multiplex PCR; TCRdb's copy keeps in-frame clones and lacks some. This table holds 80,000 to 100,000 clones, roughly nine tenths found once. V and J are TRBV2 and TRBJ1-5, with TRBD1 matching 7 bases. The sample comprised PBMCs. This clonotype was obtained from a woman aged 25 to 39 in good health and CMV-seronegative. This CDR3 reads CASSPGQLNQPQHF. The CDR3 bases are TGTGCCAGCAGTCCGGGACAGCTCAATCAGCCCCAGCATTTT.